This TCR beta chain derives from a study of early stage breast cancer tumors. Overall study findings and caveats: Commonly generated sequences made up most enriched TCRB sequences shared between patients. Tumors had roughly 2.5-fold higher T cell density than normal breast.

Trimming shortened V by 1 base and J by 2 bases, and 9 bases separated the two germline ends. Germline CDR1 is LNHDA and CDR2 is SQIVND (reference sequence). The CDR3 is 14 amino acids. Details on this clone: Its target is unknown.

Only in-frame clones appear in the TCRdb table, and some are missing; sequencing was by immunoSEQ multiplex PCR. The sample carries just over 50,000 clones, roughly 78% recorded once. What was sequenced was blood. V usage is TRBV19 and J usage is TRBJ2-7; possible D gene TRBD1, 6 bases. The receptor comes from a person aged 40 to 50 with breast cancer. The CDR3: CASSIGGGTYEQYF. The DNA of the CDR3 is TGTGCCAGTAGTATAGGAGGGGGTACCTACGAGCAGTACTTC.